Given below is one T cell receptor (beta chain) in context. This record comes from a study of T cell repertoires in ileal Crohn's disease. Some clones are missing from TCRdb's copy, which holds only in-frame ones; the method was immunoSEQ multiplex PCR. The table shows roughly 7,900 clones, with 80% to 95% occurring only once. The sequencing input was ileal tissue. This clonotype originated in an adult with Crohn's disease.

CDR3 DNA: TGTGCCAGCTCACCACGCGCAGGGGAGACCACTGAAGCTTTCTTT. Amino acid sequence: CASSPRAGETTEAFF. The chain recombines TRBV18 with TRBJ1-1, with D tentatively TRBD1 (6 bases). The CDR3 consists of 15 residues. V lost 1 base to trimming and J lost 4 bases, with 13 bases between them. Germline-derived CDR1 and CDR2 are KGHSH and LQKENI.